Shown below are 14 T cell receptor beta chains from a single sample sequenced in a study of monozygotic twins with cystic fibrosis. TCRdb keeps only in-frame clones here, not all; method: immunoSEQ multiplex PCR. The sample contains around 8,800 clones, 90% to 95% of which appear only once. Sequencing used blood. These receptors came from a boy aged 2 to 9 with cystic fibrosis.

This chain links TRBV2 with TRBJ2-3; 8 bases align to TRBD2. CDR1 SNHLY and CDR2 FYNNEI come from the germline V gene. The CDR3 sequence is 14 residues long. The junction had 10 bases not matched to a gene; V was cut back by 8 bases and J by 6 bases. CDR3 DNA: TGTGCCAGCGGGAGCGGGGGACTCGGGGATACGCAGTATTTT. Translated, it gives CASGSGGLGDTQYF.

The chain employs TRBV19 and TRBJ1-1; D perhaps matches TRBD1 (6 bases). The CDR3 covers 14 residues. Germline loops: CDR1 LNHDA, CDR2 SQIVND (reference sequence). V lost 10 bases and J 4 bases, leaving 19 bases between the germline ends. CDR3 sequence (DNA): TGTGCCACCGAGGAGGGGGGCGCGGGCACTGAAGCTTTCTTT. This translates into CATEEGGAGTEAFF.

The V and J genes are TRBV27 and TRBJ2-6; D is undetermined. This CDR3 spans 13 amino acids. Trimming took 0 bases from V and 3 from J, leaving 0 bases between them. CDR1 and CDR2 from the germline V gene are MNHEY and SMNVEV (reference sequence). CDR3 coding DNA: TGTGCCAGCAGTTTATCTGGGGCCAACGTCCTGACTTTC. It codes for CASSLSGANVLTF.

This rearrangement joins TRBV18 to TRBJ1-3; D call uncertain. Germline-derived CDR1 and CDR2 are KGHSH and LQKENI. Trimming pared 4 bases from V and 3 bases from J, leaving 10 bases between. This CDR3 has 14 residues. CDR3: CASSQDPVGNTIYF. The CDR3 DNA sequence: TGTGCCAGCTCACAGGACCCGGTTGGAAACACCATATATTTT.

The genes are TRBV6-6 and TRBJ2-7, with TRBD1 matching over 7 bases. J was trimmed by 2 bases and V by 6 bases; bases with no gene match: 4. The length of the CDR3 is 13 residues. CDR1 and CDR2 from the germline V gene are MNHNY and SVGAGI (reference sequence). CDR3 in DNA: TGTGCCAGCAGCGACAGGGACCCCTACGAGCAGTACTTC. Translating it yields CASSDRDPYEQYF.

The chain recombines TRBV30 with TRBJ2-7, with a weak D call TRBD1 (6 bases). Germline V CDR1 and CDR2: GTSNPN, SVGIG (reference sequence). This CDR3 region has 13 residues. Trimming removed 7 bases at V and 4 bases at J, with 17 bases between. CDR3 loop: CASGSGTPYEQYF. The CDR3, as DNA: TGTGCCTCCGGCTCCGGGACACCGTACGAGCAGTACTTC.

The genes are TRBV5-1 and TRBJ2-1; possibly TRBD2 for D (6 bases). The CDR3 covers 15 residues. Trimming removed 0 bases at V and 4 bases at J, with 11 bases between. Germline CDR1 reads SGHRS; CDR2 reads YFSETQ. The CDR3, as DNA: TGCGCCAGCAGCTTGGAACTAGCATCGTACAATGAGCAGTTCTTC. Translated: CASSLELASYNEQFF.

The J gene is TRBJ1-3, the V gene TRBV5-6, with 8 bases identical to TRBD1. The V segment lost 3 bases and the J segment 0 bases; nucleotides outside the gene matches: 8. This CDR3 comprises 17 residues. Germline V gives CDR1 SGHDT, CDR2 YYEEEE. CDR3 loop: CASSSDRAPRSGNTIYF. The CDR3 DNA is TGTGCCAGCAGCTCGGACAGGGCTCCCCGCTCTGGAAACACCATATATTTT.

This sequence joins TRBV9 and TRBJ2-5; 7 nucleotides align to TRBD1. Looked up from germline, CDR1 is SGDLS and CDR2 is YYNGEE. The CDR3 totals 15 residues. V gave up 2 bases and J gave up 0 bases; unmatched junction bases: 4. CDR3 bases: TGTGCCAGCAGCGTTGGGACAGCTTACCAAGAGACCCAGTACTTC. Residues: CASSVGTAYQETQYF.

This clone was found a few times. The CDR3 protein is CASSTGTGRTGELFF. The CDR3 nucleotides read TGTGCCAGCAGCACCGGGACAGGGAGGACCGGGGAGCTGTTTTTT. The chain links TRBV27 to TRBJ2-2; the match to TRBD1 covers 9 bases. Germline V lookup: CDR1 MNHEY, CDR2 SMNVEV (reference sequence). Trimming took 6 bases from V and 5 from J; bases not matched to a gene: 7. The CDR3 length is 15 residues.

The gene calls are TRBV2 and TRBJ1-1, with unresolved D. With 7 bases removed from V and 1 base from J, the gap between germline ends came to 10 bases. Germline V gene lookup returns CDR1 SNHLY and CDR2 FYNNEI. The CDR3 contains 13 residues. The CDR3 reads CASNPQENTEAFF. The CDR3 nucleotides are TGTGCCAGCAATCCTCAGGAGAACACTGAAGCTTTCTTT.

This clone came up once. The CDR3 DNA follows: TGTGCCAGCTCACCAACTAGCGGGGGTTCCTACGAGCAGTACGTC. Its translation: CASSPTSGGSYEQYV. The J gene is TRBJ2-7, the V gene TRBV27, with 11 bases that match TRBD2. The V gene end was trimmed by 8 bases and the J gene end by 1 base; junction bases not matched to a gene: 7. Germline CDR1 is MNHEY and CDR2 is SMNVEV (reference sequence). The CDR3 length is 15 residues.

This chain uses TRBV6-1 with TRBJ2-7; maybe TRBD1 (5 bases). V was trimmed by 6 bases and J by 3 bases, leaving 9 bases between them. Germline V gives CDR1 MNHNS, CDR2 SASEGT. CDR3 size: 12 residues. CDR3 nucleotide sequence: TGTGCCAGCAGCCTCGACAGCTACGAGCAGTACGTC. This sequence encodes CASSLDSYEQYV.

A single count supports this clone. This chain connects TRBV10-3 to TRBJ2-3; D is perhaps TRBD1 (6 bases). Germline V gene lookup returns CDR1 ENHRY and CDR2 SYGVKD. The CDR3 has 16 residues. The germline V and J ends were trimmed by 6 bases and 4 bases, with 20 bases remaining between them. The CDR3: CAISLSWGQGSDTQYF. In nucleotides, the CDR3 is TGTGCCATCAGCTTATCGTGGGGGCAGGGATCAGATACGCAGTATTTT.